This TCR beta chain was obtained from a study of cytomegalovirus exposure and HLA in healthy donors. General study results and limits: The listing of roughly 160 TCR beta chains classed them as cytomegalovirus-associated. The study dropped some indistinguishable V segments, TRBV6-2 and TRBV6-3 among them.

This CDR3 is built from 14 residues. Germline V CDR1 and CDR2: SGHNT, YYREEE (reference sequence). Trimming cost V 0 bases and J 7 bases, with 13 bases left between them. The PCR was carried out with 60 Vbeta primers and 13 Jbeta primers. The repertoire was sequenced with immunoSEQ multiplex PCR; TCRdb's copy has only in-frame clones and lacks some. The profile shows about 190,000 clones, about 69% of them singletons. Points on this clone: The antigen remains undetermined.

The chain is built from TRBV5-4 and TRBJ1-1; the D gene is possibly TRBD1 (5 bases). Input material: PBMCs. The clonotype was recovered from a man aged 30 to 45 in good health and CMV-seropositive. CDR3 coding DNA: TGTGCCAGCAGCTTGGGCGGGACGGTTATTGAAGCTTTCTTT. The encoded protein is CASSLGGTVIEAFF.